Sequencing of this T cell receptor beta chain was carried out in a study of T cells in localized non-small cell lung cancer (dated by TCRdb to the early 2020s). Turning to the overall study: The study analyzed T cell repertoires of about 230 early-stage NSCLC patients, comparing tumors and uninvolved tumor-adjacent lungs. The cohort was made up of under 250 treatment-naive NSCLC patients whose localized lung tumors had been resected. Of the NSCLC patients, approximately 130 were male and approximately 99 were female, and the mean age was approximately 66 years.

The V end loses 2 bases and the J end loses 3 bases, and a stretch of 28 bases separates them. Spanning cysteine to phenylalanine, the CDR3 consists of 20 amino acids. Just the 60-base CDR3 DNA is kept, in frame starting at base 1. CDR1 and CDR2 are drawn from the germline V gene: ENHRY, SYGVKD. The paper's findings and limits, for the study overall: Higher T cell density in blood was associated with longer overall survival, whereas higher clonality in adjacent lung was associated with shorter survival. Because multi-region sequencing of the tumors was not done, intratumor heterogeneity could not be ruled out. A median of approximately 55 of the top 100 tumor clones were detected in paired uninvolved adjacent lung, and 28 of these tumor clones were also found among the top 100 clones of the paired uninvolved adjacent lung. The highest T cell clonality was observed in uninvolved tumor-adjacent lung, where clonality exceeded that of tumor, suggesting that antigenic responses were more focused in uninvolved tumor-adjacent lung. Because the study design was exploratory, TCR variables were selected using unadjusted p-values without false-discovery rate correction.

The immunoSEQ Assay was used to sequence TCR beta CDR3 regions from DNA. In the source study's methods: To compute T cell density, TCR beta template counts were normalized to usable DNA, which was estimated by amplifying housekeeping genes. Richness was estimated using the preseqR package, with extrapolation to 400,000 templates for PBMC samples and to 120,000 templates for tissue samples. Clonality was taken to be one minus Pielou's evenness. Differential abundance testing on productive amino-acid clonotypes, with a minimum total count of 5 and an alpha of 0.1, was used to identify tissue-enriched TCRs. The Jaccard Index and the Morisita Overlap Index were used to measure how much the repertoires overlapped between compartments. TCR beta CDR3s were clustered by GLIPH together with public tetramer-defined viral CDR3s, and at least three viral sequences plus V-gene enrichment were required for viral motifs. TCRdb provides this immuneACCESS table in a form limited to in-frame rearrangements. Some clones are lacking; in checked studies, under half of them reflect an unresolved V gene, and why the rest are absent is not known. V and J calls and clone size follow that table, whereas D and trimming were derived from the DNA. The sample table shows about 23,000 clones, and around nine tenths are seen once. About an eighth of the sample comes from the top ten.

Turning to this clone: Its target antigen remains unknown. No per-base quality is available; no much larger clone lies one base away.

At diagnosis, peripheral blood, uninvolved tumor-adjacent lung and tumor were collected and were preserved as a mix of fresh-frozen and FFPE material. For TCR repertoire profiling, the blood samples were analyzed as peripheral blood mononuclear cells. This sequence uses TRBV10-3 and TRBJ1-2, with a weak D call of TRBD1 (6 bases match). The clonotype originates from a male donor at least 60 years old with stage I lung adenocarcinoma. The sequences come from peripheral blood, collected before any cancer treatment. The CDR3 region has the sequence CAISEPDDERGVEGYYGYTF. The nucleotide sequence reads TGTGCCATCAGTGAGCCCGACGATGAGAGGGGGGTGGAAGGGTACTATGGCTACACCTTC.